These 11 T cell receptor beta chains were sequenced from one sample in a study of tumor and adjacent non-tumor tissue in lung cancer. The library came from three nested PCR rounds adapted from ARM-PCR protocols. In TCRdb, the multiplex PCR reads were re-called with MiXCR into one record per CDR3 protein. The sample includes roughly 200,000 distinct CDR3 sequences, 71% of them seen just once. RNA was extracted from bulk tissue without any cell sorting. The sequenced sample consisted of lung tumor tissue. The receptors shown here come from a man in his fifties or sixties with non-small cell lung cancer.

This clonotype occurred once. Germline is not matched at one junction end, which may reflect a read error. The CDR3 nucleotides are TGTGCCTGCGGCGTCAGCTCCTATAATTCACCCTTCCACTTT. This sequence encodes CACGVSSYNSPFHF. The chain joins TRBV6-1 to TRBJ1-6; D gene uncertain. Germline V CDR1 and CDR2: MNHNS, SASEGT. The CDR3 is 14 residues long.

The rearrangement links TRBV5-4 to TRBJ1-1, with unresolved D. The V end was cut by 0 bases, the J end by 1 base, with 7 bases between. CDR3 length: 14 amino acids. CDR1 is SGHNT and CDR2 is YYREEE in the germline V gene (reference sequence). The CDR3 nucleotides read TGTGCCAGCAGCTTGGCGGCAAAGAACACTGAAGCTTTCTTT. Translation gives CASSLAAKNTEAFF.

Details on this clonotype: Germline is not matched at one junction end, which may reflect a read error. The rearrangement joins TRBV5-6 to TRBJ2-1, with D possibly being TRBD1 (5 bases). The CDR3 loop spans 16 amino acids. CDR1 and CDR2 from the germline V gene are SGHDT and YYEEEE. The CDR3 DNA reads as TGTGCCAGCATCCCCTTGGGGCGCTTAAGGCGTAATGAGCGGTTCTTC. Translation: CASIPLGRLRRNERFF.

As to this clonotype: This may arise from a read error, as a much more abundant clone is one base away. J is TRBJ2-1 and V is TRBV20-1; 8 bases align to TRBD2. Trimming removed 6 bases from V and 0 bases from J; junction bases left unmatched: 13. The germline CDR1 and CDR2 sequences are DFQATT and SNEGSKA (reference sequence). The CDR3 has 17 residues. The CDR3 DNA follows: TGCAGTGCCCACGTACTTCCCAGCGGGAGCTCCTACAATGAGCAGTTCTTC. It specifies CSAHVLPSGSSYNEQFF.

This chain joins TRBV7-9 and TRBJ2-5; weak D call: TRBD1 (6 bases). Trimming removed 5 bases from V and 4 bases from J, with 14 bases in between. There are 14 residues in the CDR3. CDR1 and CDR2 from the germline V gene are SEHNR and FQNEAQ (reference sequence). The CDR3 loop reads CASSRGGGVETQYF. The CDR3 region has the DNA TGTGCCAGCAGCCGGGGTGGGGGCGTAGAGACCCAGTACTTC.

Details on this clonotype: This sequence may be a read error, since a much larger clone differs from it by one base. The V call is TRBV29-1, the J call TRBJ2-1; maybe TRBD1 (6 bases). The CDR3 has 12 residues. Looked up from germline, CDR1 is SQVTM and CDR2 is ANQGSEA. Trimming removed 7 bases from V and 15 bases from J, with 22 bases in between. The CDR3 loop is CSAATGLESSFF. CDR3 sequence (DNA): TGCAGCGCTGCGACAGGCCTTGAGAGTTCGTTCTTC.

As to this clonotype: The junction differs from germline at one of its ends, possibly a read error. The chain couples TRBV4-3 to TRBJ1-1; tentative D call: TRBD1 (5 bases). The CDR3 spans 15 residues. Germline V gene data show CDR1 as LGHNA and CDR2 as YSLEER. The CDR3: CTSSQSIRGDTEAFF. The CDR3 coding sequence is TGTACCAGCAGCCAATCGATAAGGGGTGACACTGAAGCTTTCTTT.

The genes are TRBV6-2 or TRBV6-3 and TRBJ2-7; possible D gene TRBD2, 5 bases. Trimming shortened V by 4 bases and J by 8 bases, and 15 bases separated the two germline ends. This CDR3 is built from 13 residues. Per germline, CDR1 MNHEY and CDR2 SVGEGT. CDR3 amino acids: CASSLLGEVQQYF. DNA for the CDR3: TGTGCCAGCAGTTTATTGGGAGAGGTGCAGCAGTACTTC.

Concerning this clonotype: The junction departs from the called germline gene at one end, perhaps through a read error. V gene TRBV6-5 combines with J gene TRBJ1-5, with 7 bases aligning to TRBD1. Per germline, CDR1 MNHEY and CDR2 SVGAGI. The CDR3 is 13 amino acids. The CDR3 spells CASSLQGNQPQQF. The CDR3 coding sequence is TGTGCCAGCAGCTTACAGGGGAATCAGCCCCAGCAATTT.

With regard to this clonotype: This may stem from a read error, because a much larger clone lies one nucleotide away. The chain uses TRBV20-1 and TRBJ2-1, with 13 bases fitting TRBD2. The length of the CDR3 is 15 residues. With V trimmed by 7 bases and J by 9 bases, 12 bases remained unmatched. Per the germline V gene, CDR1 is DFQATT and CDR2 is SNEGSKA (reference sequence). The CDR3 is CSGRAGTSGTGEQFF. The CDR3, as DNA: TGCAGTGGACGGGCCGGGACTAGCGGGACCGGTGAGCAGTTCTTC.

In regard to this clonotype: A clone one base away is much larger, so this may be a read error. The chain is built from TRBV6-7 and TRBJ1-1, with TRBD1 matching over 9 bases. TRBV6-7 is an ORF for which the function is uncertain. The CDR3 runs to 14 residues. V lost 6 bases and J lost 12; bases outside the gene matches: 14. The CDR3 sequence: CASSRDAGQGRTFF. CDR3 nucleotide sequence: TGTGCCAGCAGCCGCGACGCGGGACAGGGAAGGACTTTCTTT.